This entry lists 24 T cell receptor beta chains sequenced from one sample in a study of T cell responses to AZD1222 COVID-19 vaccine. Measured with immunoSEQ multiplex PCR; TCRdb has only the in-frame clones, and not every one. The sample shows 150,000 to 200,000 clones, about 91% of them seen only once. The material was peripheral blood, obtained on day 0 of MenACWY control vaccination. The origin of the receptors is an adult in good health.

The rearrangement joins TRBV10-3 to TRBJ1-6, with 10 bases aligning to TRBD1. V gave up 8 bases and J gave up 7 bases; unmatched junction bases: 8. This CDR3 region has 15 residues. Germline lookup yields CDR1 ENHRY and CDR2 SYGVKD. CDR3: CAIGLSDRGNSPLHF. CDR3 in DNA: TGTGCCATCGGACTCTCGGACAGGGGGAATTCACCCCTCCACTTT.

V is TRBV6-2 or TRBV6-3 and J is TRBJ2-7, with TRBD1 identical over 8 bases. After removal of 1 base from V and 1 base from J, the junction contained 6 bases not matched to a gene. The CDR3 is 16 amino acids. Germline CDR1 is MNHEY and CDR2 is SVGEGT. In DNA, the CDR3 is TGTGCCAGCAGTTACTGGACAGGGCCGTTATCCTACGAGCAGTACTTC. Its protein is CASSYWTGPLSYEQYF.

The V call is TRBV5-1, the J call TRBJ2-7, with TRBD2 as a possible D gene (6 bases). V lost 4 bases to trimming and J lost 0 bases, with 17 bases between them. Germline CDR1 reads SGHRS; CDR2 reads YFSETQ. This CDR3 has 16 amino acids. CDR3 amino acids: CASSPSGGLTSYEQYF. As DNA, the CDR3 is TGCGCCAGCAGCCCGTCTGGCGGACTAACCTCCTACGAGCAGTACTTC.

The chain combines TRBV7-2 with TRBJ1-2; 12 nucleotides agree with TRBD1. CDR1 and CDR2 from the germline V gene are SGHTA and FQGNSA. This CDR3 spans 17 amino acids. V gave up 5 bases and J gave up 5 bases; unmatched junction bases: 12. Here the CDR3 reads CASSTHRGQGARYGYTF. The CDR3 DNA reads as TGTGCCAGCAGCACTCATAGGGGACAGGGGGCTAGGTATGGCTACACCTTC.

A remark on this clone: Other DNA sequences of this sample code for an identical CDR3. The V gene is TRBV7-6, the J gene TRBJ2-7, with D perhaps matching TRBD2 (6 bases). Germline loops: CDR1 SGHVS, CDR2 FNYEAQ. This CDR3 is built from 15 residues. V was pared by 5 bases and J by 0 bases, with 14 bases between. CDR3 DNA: TGTGCCAGCAGCCCCCGGGCCGGGAGCTCCTACGAGCAGTACTTC. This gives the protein CASSPRAGSSYEQYF.

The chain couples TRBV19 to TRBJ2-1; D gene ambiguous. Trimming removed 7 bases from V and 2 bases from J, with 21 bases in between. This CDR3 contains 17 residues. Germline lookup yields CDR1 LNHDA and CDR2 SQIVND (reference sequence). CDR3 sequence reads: CASTPYGGKGPYNEQFF. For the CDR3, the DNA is TGTGCCAGTACACCCTATGGTGGCAAGGGCCCCTACAATGAGCAGTTCTTC.

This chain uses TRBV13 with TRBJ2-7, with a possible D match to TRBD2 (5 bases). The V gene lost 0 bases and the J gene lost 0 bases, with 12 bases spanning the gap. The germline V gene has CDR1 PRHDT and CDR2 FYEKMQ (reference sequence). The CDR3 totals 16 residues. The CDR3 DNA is TGTGCCAGCAGCTTAGGTCCTAGCCGGAGCTCCTACGAGCAGTACTTC. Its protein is CASSLGPSRSSYEQYF. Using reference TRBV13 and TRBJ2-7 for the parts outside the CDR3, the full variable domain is AAGVIQSPRHLIKEKRETATLKCYPIPRHDTVYWYQQGPGQDPQFLISFYEKMQSDKGSIPDRFSAQQFSDYHSELNMSSLELGDSALYFCASSLGPSRSSYEQYFGPGTRLTVT.

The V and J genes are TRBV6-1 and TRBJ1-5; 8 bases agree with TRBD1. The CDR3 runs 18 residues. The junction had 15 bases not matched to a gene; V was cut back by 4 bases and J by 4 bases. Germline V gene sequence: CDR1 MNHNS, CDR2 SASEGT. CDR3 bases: TGTGCCAGCAGTGCCGCCGCCGGAGGCAGGGGGCAGAATCAGCCCCAGCATTTT. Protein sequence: CASSAAAGGRGQNQPQHF.

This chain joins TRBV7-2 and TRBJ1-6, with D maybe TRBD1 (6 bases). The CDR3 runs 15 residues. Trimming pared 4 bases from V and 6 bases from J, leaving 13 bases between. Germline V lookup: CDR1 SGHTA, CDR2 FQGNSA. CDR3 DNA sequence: TGTGCCAGCAGCTACCCACAGGGCGGTAATTCACCCCTCCACTTT. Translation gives CASSYPQGGNSPLHF.

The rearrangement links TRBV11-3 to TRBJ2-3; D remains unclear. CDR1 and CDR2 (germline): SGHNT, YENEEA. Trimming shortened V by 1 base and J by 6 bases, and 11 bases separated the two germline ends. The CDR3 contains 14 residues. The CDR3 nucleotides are TGTGCCAGCAGCTTAGTAAGCGTGGCGGATACGCAGTATTTT. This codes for CASSLVSVADTQYF.

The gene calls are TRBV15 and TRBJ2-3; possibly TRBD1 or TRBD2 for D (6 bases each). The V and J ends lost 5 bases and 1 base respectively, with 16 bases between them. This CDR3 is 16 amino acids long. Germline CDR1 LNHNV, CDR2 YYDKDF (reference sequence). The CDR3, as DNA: TGTGCCACCAGCGCCCTGACAGGCGGGGGCACAGATACGCAGTATTTT. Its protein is CATSALTGGGTDTQYF.

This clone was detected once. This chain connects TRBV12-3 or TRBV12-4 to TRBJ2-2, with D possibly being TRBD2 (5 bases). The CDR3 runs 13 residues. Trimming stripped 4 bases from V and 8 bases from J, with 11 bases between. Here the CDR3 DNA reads TGTGCCAGCAGTTCCGGACTCTCGGGGGAGCTGTTTTTT. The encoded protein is CASSSGLSGELFF.

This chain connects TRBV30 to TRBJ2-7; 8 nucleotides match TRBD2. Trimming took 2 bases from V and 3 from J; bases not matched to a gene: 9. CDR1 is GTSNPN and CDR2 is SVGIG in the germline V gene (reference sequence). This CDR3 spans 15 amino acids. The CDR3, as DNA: TGTGCCTGGAGTCGCCAAGCGGGAGTGGTCTACGAGCAGTACTTC. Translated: CAWSRQAGVVYEQYF.

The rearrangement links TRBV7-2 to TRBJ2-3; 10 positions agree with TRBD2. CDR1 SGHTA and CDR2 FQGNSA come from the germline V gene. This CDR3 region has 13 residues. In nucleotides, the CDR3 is TGTGCGAGCGGGACTAGCGGCACAGATACGCAGTATTTT. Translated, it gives CASGTSGTDTQYF.

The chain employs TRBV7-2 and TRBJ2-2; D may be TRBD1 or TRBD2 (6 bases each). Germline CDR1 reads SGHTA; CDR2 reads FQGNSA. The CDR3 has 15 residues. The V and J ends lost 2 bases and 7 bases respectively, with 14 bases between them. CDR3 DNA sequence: TGTGCCAGCAGCTTAACGGGGGCAAAAATCGGGGAGCTGTTTTTT. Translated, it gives CASSLTGAKIGELFF.

This CDR3 reads CASTASRWEQFF. The CDR3 region has the DNA TGTGCCAGCACGGCCTCGAGATGGGAGCAGTTCTTC. The rearrangement uses TRBV6-5 and TRBJ2-1; no reliable D call. CDR3 length: 12 residues. The germline V and J ends were trimmed by 7 bases and 10 bases, with 14 bases remaining between them. The V gene's germline CDR1 is MNHEY and CDR2 SVGAGI.

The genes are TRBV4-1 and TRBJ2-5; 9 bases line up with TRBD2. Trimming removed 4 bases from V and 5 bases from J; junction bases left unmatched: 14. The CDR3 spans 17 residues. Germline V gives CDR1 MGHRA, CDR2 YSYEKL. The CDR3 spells CASSLITGTSSLETQYF. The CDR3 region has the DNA TGCGCCAGCAGCCTAATTACCGGGACTAGCTCCTTGGAGACCCAGTACTTC.

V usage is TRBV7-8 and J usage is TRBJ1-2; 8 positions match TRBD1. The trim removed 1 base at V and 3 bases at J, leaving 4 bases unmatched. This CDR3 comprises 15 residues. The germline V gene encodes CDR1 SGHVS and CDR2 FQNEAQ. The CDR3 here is CASSLERTGHYGYTF. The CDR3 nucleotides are TGTGCCAGCAGCTTAGAGAGGACAGGGCACTATGGCTACACCTTC.

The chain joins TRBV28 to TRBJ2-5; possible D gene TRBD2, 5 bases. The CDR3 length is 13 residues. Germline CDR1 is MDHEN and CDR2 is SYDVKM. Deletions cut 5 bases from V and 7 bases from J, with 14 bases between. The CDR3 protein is CASSPPGTGTQYF. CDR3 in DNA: TGTGCCAGCAGTCCCCCGGGAACCGGGACCCAGTACTTC.

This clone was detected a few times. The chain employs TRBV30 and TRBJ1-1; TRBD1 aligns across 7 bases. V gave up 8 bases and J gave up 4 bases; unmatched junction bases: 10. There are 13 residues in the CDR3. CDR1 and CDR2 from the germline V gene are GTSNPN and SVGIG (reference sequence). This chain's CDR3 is CAHAGRGGTEAFF. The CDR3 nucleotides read TGTGCCCATGCCGGCAGGGGGGGCACTGAAGCTTTCTTT.

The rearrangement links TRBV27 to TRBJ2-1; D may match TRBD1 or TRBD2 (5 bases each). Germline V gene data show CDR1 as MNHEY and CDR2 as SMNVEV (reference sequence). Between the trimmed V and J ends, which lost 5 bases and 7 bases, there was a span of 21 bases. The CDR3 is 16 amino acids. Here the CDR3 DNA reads TGTGCCAGCAGTGGCCTCCTAGGGGTCGGCGGGAATGAGCAGTTCTTC. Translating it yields CASSGLLGVGGNEQFF.

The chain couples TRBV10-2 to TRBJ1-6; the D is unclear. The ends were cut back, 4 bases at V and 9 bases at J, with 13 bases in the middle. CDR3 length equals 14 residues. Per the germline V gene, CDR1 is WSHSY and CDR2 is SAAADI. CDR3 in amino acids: CASSGHGSGSPLHF. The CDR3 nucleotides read TGCGCCAGCAGTGGACACGGTAGTGGTTCACCCCTCCACTTT.

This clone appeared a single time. The CDR3 sequence: CASTWDSSSGNTIYF. The DNA of the CDR3 is TGTGCCAGCACTTGGGACAGTTCCTCTGGAAACACCATATATTTT. J is TRBJ1-3 and V is TRBV18; 7 positions agree with TRBD1. V was pared by 8 bases and J by 0 bases, with 7 bases of the junction left unmatched. The germline V gene encodes CDR1 KGHSH and CDR2 LQKENI. CDR3 length equals 15 residues.

DNA for the CDR3: TGTGCCAGCAGAGAATTGGACAGGGGACGGGGAAACACCATATATTTT. Protein sequence: CASRELDRGRGNTIYF. The rearrangement links TRBV6-6 to TRBJ1-3; 9 bases fit TRBD1. The length of the CDR3 is 16 residues. Germline V gene lookup returns CDR1 MNHNY and CDR2 SVGAGI (reference sequence). V gave up 6 bases and J gave up 4 bases; unmatched junction bases: 10.